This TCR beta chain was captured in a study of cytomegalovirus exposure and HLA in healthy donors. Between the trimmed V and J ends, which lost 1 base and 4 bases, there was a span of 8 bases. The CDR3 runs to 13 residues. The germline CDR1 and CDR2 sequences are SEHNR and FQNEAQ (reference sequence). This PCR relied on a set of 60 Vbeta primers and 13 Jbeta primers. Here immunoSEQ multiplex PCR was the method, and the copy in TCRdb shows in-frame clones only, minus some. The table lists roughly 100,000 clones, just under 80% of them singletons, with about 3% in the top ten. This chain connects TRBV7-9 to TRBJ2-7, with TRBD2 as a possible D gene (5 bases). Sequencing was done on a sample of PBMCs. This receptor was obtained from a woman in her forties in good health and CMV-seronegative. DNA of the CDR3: TGTGCCAGCAGCTTAGTTGCGGGTTACGAGCAGTACTTC. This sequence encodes CASSLVAGYEQYF.